These T cell receptor beta chains were read from a single sample in a study of CD8 T cells in ankylosing spondylitis. TCRdb analysed the 5' RACE reads with MiXCR anew, one entry per CDR3 protein. The sample holds about 450,000 distinct CDR3 sequences, roughly 25% seen once. Sequencing used blood, either unsorted or a sorted T cell fraction (not recorded which). The receptors stem from a male donor with ankylosing spondylitis. The conserved cysteine and the conserved F or W are not part of the CDR3 here.

v_gene,j_gene,CDR3aa
TRBV6-1,TRBJ1-6,ASSVREFDSPLH
TRBV20-1,TRBJ2-7,SARIAAGATYEQY
TRBV11-2,TRBJ2-5,ASSRLAGDETQY
TRBV9,TRBJ1-6,ASSVTVNNSPLH
TRBV27,TRBJ1-1,ASSLAGTGVTEAF
TRBV3-1,TRBJ2-5,ASSLRIKPGETQY
TRBV6-1,TRBJ1-5,ASSERRAGQQPQH
TRBV20-1,TRBJ2-1,SARTTPTPILDVVT
TRBV20-1,TRBJ2-1,SAATSSYNEQF
TRBV5-1,TRBJ2-1,ASSLGTSGKSSYNEQF
TRBV30,TRBJ2-1,AGFGQGAYEQF
TRBV7-9,TRBJ1-2,ASTRTDYGYT
TRBV13,TRBJ2-3,ASSARVGRDTQY
TRBV5-1,TRBJ1-4,ASSPGQQLNEKLF
TRBV6-1,TRBJ1-4,ASRPHSHHNEKLF
TRBV20-1,TRBJ2-6,SASVTASGANVLT
TRBV7-2,TRBJ1-2,ASSSGRGGYT
TRBV13,TRBJ2-1,ASSLFRDRGSPLYNEQF
TRBV29-1,TRBJ1-1,SVAGAGTEAF
TRBV5-6,TRBJ2-1,ASKLDRELYNEQF
TRBV5-6,TRBJ2-5,ASSQLTEETQY
TRBV5-1,TRBJ2-1,ASSLTPTGDVFEQF
TRBV18,TRBJ2-6,ASSQPGDRTSGANVLT
TRBV12-3/TRBV12-4,TRBJ2-7,ASSPRTAGEQY
TRBV24-1,TRBJ2-1,ATSTLRQAFF
TRBV6-2/TRBV6-3,TRBJ2-5,ASSNRGWETQY
TRBV6-1,TRBJ2-5,ASSEEAGGYRETQY
TRBV20-1,TRBJ2-1,SAGGRTSGSPGEQF
TRBV5-1,TRBJ1-1,ASSLGAGWDTEAF
TRBV25-1,TRBJ2-5,ASSDSFLETQY